This paragraph covers one TCR beta chain sequence. Its antigen has not been determined. No much larger clone exists at a distance of one base, and base qualities are not known. The collaborating institutions used their own protocols to collect whole blood in K2EDTA tubes. For TCRbeta analysis, collaborator samples were shipped as frozen whole blood, as isolated PBMCs, or as DNA extracted from either sample type. The sample is drawn from a study of blood T cell repertoires in COVID-19 (dated by TCRdb to about 2020). Describing the broader study: Samples from collaborators originated in the United States, Italy and Spain and spanned both the acute and convalescent phases of COVID-19. The prospective study material was composed of cDNA or gDNA derived from T cells, B-cell-depleted T cells, or PBMCs. Deeply sampled blood TCRbeta repertoires from subjects exposed to, actively infected with, or recovered from COVID-19 were included in the dataset. The repertoires were released in a freely available public database meant as a resource for research on the immune response to SARS-CoV-2. Samples were obtained from the ongoing ImmuneRACE study (first 160 participants) and from over 1,000 subjects provided by 6 global collaborators. A de-identified subject ID, COVID-19 status, age in years and sex were almost always included in the sample metadata. HLA class I and class II types, where available, came from metadata supplied by the sample provider rather than from assay-based typing. General study outcomes and caveats: The amount of clinical and demographic metadata varied by source and participant and was provided uncurated.

The immunoSEQ Assay, a bias-controlled multiplex PCR, was used to amplify TCRbeta CDR3 regions from genomic DNA. The authors' pipeline ran thus. The number of nucleated cells in each sample was estimated from the amplification of reference gene primers within the assay. Sequence reads were collapsed and filtered to measure the absolute abundance of every unique TCRbeta CDR3 rearrangement. For each sample, productive Simpson clonality was calculated as the square root of Simpson's diversity index over productive rearrangements. The clones in this table, taken by TCRdb from immuneACCESS, are in-frame only. Not every clone is retained; where verified, under half of the shortfall comes from an unresolved V gene, and the cause of the rest is unknown. That table gives V, J and clone size, and the DNA gave D and trimming. Recorded for this sample are approximately 40,000 clones; around nine tenths of them occurred a single time. Clones ranked in the top ten supply 7% to 9% of the sample.

CDR1 and CDR2, per the germline V gene, are MNHEY and SVGEGT. Compared with germline, V lacks 6 bases and J lacks 4 bases; bases without a gene match: 16. The CDR3 measures 17 amino acids from cysteine to phenylalanine. Only the CDR3 DNA is retained, 51 bases long and in frame from the first base. Rearrangement joined TRBV6-2 or TRBV6-3 to TRBJ1-1; 8 nucleotides in the junction match TRBD1. The sample was peripheral blood. This receptor was identified in a woman aged 65 to 85 with acute or convalescent COVID-19. The encoded CDR3 is CASSPHHQGALSTEAFF. The sequence in DNA is TGTGCCAGCAGCCCTCACCATCAGGGGGCTCTGAGCACTGAAGCTTTCTTT.